Presented here are 21 T cell receptor beta chains from one specimen sequenced in a study of radiation and T cells in renal cell carcinoma (dated by TCRdb to the early 2020s). What this sample's time point label stands for: blood 2 weeks post-SBRT. Taken with the paper, the label for treatment or condition translates to: 15 Gy SBRT to primary tumor, nephrectomy 4 weeks later. Library generation was performed with the immunoSEQ multiplex PCR assay. What TCRdb holds here is the immuneACCESS table cut down to in-frame rearrangements. Part of the clones is not present; checked against another copy, under half of the missing clones reflect an unresolved V gene, and the others are unexplained. This sample lists around 130,000 clones; approximately 90% were detected once. The ten largest account for 5.8% of the sample. Specimen: blood, collected from a patient whose treatment included radiotherapy and nephrectomy. These receptors came from a woman in her seventies with renal cell carcinoma.

This chain links TRBV7-8 with TRBJ2-5, with 8 bases identical to TRBD2. V lost 0 bases, J lost 4 bases, and 7 bases stayed unmatched. The length of the CDR3 is 16 residues. Germline V lookup: CDR1 SGHVS, CDR2 FQNEAQ. This chain's CDR3 is CASSLASGGAGETQYF. As DNA, the CDR3 is TGTGCCAGCAGCTTAGCTTCCGGGGGGGCAGGAGAGACCCAGTACTTC.

V usage is TRBV27 and J usage is TRBJ1-2; a weak D match, TRBD1 (5 bases). The V gene's germline CDR1 is MNHEY and CDR2 SMNVEV (reference sequence). The germline V and J ends were trimmed by 3 bases and 0 bases, with 8 bases remaining between them. The CDR3 spans 14 residues. The CDR3 DNA reads as TGTGCCAGCAGTTTGCTGGGGGCTAACTATGGCTACACCTTC. Protein: CASSLLGANYGYTF.

V and J are TRBV7-8 and TRBJ2-2; D might be TRBD1 (5 bases). In germline, CDR1 is SGHVS, CDR2 FQNEAQ. CDR3 length: 17 amino acids. Between the trimmed V and J ends, which lost 2 bases and 1 base, there was a span of 14 bases. The CDR3 loop is CASSLLAKTVNTGELFF. Here the CDR3 DNA reads TGTGCCAGCAGCTTATTGGCAAAGACAGTGAACACCGGGGAGCTGTTTTTT.

This chain links TRBV18 with TRBJ2-7; D remains ambiguous. The CDR3 runs to 13 residues. Trimming took off 1 base at V and 6 bases at J, with 10 bases between the two ends. CDR1 and CDR2 (germline): KGHSH, LQKENI. CDR3 nucleotides: TGTGCCAGCTCACCACAGGGCATAGCCGAGCAGTACTTC. This translates into CASSPQGIAEQYF.

J is TRBJ2-4 and V is TRBV5-6; possible D gene TRBD2, 5 bases. There are 15 residues in the CDR3. Germline assignment: CDR1 SGHDT and CDR2 YYEEEE. The V end lost 2 bases, the J end lost 6 bases, and 15 bases lay between the germline ends. The CDR3 spells CASSLSSRGRNIQYF. CDR3 coding DNA: TGTGCCAGCAGCTTATCCAGCCGGGGTCGAAACATTCAGTACTTC.

The J gene is TRBJ1-2, the V gene TRBV5-6; a possible D gene is TRBD1 (5 bases). The CDR3 is 16 residues long. Trimming removed 4 bases at V and 0 bases at J, with 16 bases between. CDR1 is SGHDT and CDR2 is YYEEEE in the germline V gene. The CDR3 nucleotides read TGTGCCAGCAGCCCCGCCCGGGACGGTGCTAACTATGGCTACACCTTC. This encodes CASSPARDGANYGYTF.

The J gene is TRBJ1-4, the V gene TRBV6-5; D not certain. CDR3 length: 15 residues. The V end lost 0 bases, the J end lost 2 bases, and 7 bases lay between the germline ends. Germline V gene sequence: CDR1 MNHEY, CDR2 SVGAGI. The CDR3 bases are TGTGCCAGCAGTTACTCGGACCGGACTAATGAAAAACTGTTTTTT. Translation gives CASSYSDRTNEKLFF.

V gene TRBV30 combines with J gene TRBJ1-1; D gene ambiguous. The CDR3 is 14 amino acids. Germline CDR1 reads GTSNPN; CDR2 reads SVGIG (reference sequence). V was clipped by 0 bases and J by 10 bases, with 18 bases between them. CDR3 coding DNA: TGTGCCTGGAGTGTAAGCCGGGAAGGAGTTTTAGCTTTCTTT. Translating it yields CAWSVSREGVLAFF.

The J gene is TRBJ2-1, the V gene TRBV14; perhaps TRBD1 as D (6 bases). CDR3 length: 15 amino acids. Trimming removed 0 bases from V and 5 bases from J, with 11 bases in between. Per the germline V gene, CDR1 is SGHDN and CDR2 is FVKESK. In DNA form, the CDR3 reads TGTGCCAGCAGCCAAGAGCACAGGGCAAACAATGAGCAGTTCTTC. This codes for CASSQEHRANNEQFF.

This chain uses TRBV21-1 with TRBJ2-5. TRBV21-1 is a known pseudogene. This CDR3 has 16 amino acids. The CDR3 spells CASTQMTRGPSETQYF. The CDR3 DNA reads TGTGCCAGCACCCAGATGACACGGGGACCGTCAGAGACCCAGTACTTC.

In this sample, this clone turned up once. The chain employs TRBV2 and TRBJ1-2, with D unresolved. V lost 8 bases and J lost 4, with 11 bases in between. The CDR3 runs to 12 residues. CDR1 is SNHLY, CDR2 FYNNEI, per germline. The CDR3 DNA is TGTGCCAGCCGGAGGGATCTCTATGGCTACACCTTC. Encoded protein: CASRRDLYGYTF.

The chain combines TRBV5-4 with TRBJ2-3; 10 positions match TRBD2. Trimming took 2 bases from V and 0 from J; bases not matched to a gene: 9. This CDR3 has 18 amino acids. Germline values: CDR1 SGHNT, CDR2 YYREEE (reference sequence). CDR3 protein: CASSFPGLAKTSTDTQYF. The CDR3 bases are TGTGCCAGCAGCTTTCCGGGACTAGCGAAAACTAGCACAGATACGCAGTATTTT.

The chain employs TRBV9 and TRBJ1-3; TRBD1 agrees at 7 bases. Germline values: CDR1 SGDLS, CDR2 YYNGEE. The CDR3 sequence is 15 residues long. The ends lost 4 bases at V and 0 bases at J; junction bases unmatched: 4. Here the CDR3 reads CASSPYRGSGNTIYF. DNA for the CDR3: TGTGCCAGCAGCCCATACAGGGGCTCTGGAAACACCATATATTTT.

This clone was detected once. The CDR3 DNA reads as TGTGCCATCCTCGCCCAGGCTGGCTACACCTTC. It translates to CAILAQAGYTF. The genes are TRBV21-1 and TRBJ1-2; the DNA was not used to check the table's D call, TRBD1. TRBV21-1 is noted as a pseudogene. CDR3 length equals 11 residues.

The chain links TRBV6-6 to TRBJ1-1, with a weak D call TRBD1 (6 bases). Trimming pared 1 base from V and 1 base from J, leaving 13 bases between. Germline V gene sequence: CDR1 MNHNY, CDR2 SVGAGI (reference sequence). The CDR3 is 16 amino acids. CDR3 nucleotide sequence: TGTGCCAGCAGTTACTGGCGGACAGCTCAGAACACTGAAGCTTTCTTT. Translating gives CASSYWRTAQNTEAFF.

CDR3 sequence: CASSPRTSGGREQYF. CDR3 sequence (DNA): TGTGCCAGCAGCCCGCGGACTAGCGGGGGAAGAGAGCAGTACTTC. The chain joins TRBV5-4 to TRBJ2-7; 13 bases align to TRBD2. J lost 7 bases, V lost 4 bases, and 8 bases had no gene match. Germline CDR1 SGHNT, CDR2 YYREEE (reference sequence). This CDR3 region has 15 residues.

In this sample, this clone turned up once. The CDR3 is CASSLQGGSWDTQYF. The DNA for the CDR3 is TGCGCCAGCAGCTTGCAGGGGGGCTCGTGGGATACGCAGTATTTT. J is TRBJ2-3 and V is TRBV10-2; a possible D gene is TRBD1 (7 bases). Between the trimmed V and J ends, which lost 6 bases and 6 bases, there was a span of 19 bases. This CDR3 comprises 15 residues. Germline loops: CDR1 WSHSY, CDR2 SAAADI.

This clone has only a few counts. This chain joins TRBV5-6 and TRBJ1-1; D remains unclear. V lost 1 base and J 6 bases, leaving 7 bases between the germline ends. The germline gives CDR1 SGHDT, CDR2 YYEEEE. This CDR3 region has 12 residues. The CDR3 coding sequence is TGTGCCAGCAGCTTGCCCAATTCTGAAGCTTTCTTT. This translates into CASSLPNSEAFF.

This clone occurred once. The chain links TRBV6-5 to TRBJ1-4; D uncertain. Per the germline V gene, CDR1 is MNHEY and CDR2 is SVGAGI. This CDR3 has 15 residues. V gave up 0 bases and J gave up 4 bases, with 9 bases separating them. CDR3 protein: CASSYSRSDNEKLFF. Written as DNA, the CDR3 is TGTGCCAGCAGTTACTCGAGGTCGGATAATGAAAAACTGTTTTTT.

The chain combines TRBV7-2 with TRBJ2-5, with no clear D. CDR3 length: 14 residues. V lost 1 base and J lost 1, with 7 bases in between. The germline CDR1 and CDR2 sequences are SGHTA and FQGNSA. In nucleotides, the CDR3 is TGTGCCAGCAGCTTAGGGCGGACCCAAGAGACCCAGTACTTC. It is translated as CASSLGRTQETQYF.

The V call is TRBV30, the J call TRBJ1-2, with D tentatively TRBD1 (6 bases). This CDR3 is 14 amino acids long. V lost 0 bases and J 6 bases, leaving 14 bases between the germline ends. Germline V gives CDR1 GTSNPN, CDR2 SVGIG (reference sequence). CDR3 protein: CAWSVAGAKHGYTF. The CDR3 DNA follows: TGTGCCTGGAGTGTGGCAGGGGCGAAGCATGGCTACACCTTC.